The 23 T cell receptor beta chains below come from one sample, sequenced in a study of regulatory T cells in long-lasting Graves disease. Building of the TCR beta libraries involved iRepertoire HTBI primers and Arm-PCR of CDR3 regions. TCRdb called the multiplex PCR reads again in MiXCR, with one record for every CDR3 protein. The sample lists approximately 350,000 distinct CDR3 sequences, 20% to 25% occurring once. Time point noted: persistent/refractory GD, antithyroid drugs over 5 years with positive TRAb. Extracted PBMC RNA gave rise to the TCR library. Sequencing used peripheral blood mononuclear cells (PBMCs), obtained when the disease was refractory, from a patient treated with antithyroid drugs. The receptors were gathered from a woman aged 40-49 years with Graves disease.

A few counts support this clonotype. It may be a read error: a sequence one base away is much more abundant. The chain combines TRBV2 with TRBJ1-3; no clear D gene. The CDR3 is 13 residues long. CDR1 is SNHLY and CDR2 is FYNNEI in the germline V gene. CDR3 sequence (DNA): TGTGCCAGCAGACAGTACTCTGGAAGCACCATATATTTT. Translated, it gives CASRQYSGSTIYF.

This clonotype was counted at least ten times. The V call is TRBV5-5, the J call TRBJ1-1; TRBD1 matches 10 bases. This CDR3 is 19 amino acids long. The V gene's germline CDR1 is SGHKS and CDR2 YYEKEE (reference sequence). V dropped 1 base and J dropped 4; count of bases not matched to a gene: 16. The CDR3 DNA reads TGTGCCAGCAGCTTGACTCTCCGGGACAGGGGTCCGTGGCGCACTGAAGCTTTCTTT. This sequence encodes CASSLTLRDRGPWRTEAFF.

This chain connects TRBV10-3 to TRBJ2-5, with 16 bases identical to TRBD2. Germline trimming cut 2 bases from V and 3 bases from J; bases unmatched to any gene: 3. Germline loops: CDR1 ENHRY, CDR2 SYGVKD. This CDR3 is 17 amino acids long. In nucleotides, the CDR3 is TGTGCCATCAGTGAGCCCGGGACTAGCGGGAGGGAAGAGACCCAGTACTTC. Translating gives CAISEPGTSGREETQYF.

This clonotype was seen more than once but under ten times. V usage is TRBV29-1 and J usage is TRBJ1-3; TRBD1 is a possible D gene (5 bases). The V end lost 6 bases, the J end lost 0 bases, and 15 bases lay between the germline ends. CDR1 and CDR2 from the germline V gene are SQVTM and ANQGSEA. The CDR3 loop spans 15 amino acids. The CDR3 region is CSVTRDGVSGNTIYF. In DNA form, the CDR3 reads TGCAGCGTGACCAGGGATGGAGTCTCTGGAAACACCATATATTTT. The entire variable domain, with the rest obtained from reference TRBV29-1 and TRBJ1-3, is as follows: SAVISQKPSRDICQRGTSLTIQCQVDSQVTMMFWYRQQPGQSLTLIATANQGSEATYESGFVIDKFPISRPNLTFSTLTVSNMSPEDSSIYLCSVTRDGVSGNTIYFGEGSWLTVV.

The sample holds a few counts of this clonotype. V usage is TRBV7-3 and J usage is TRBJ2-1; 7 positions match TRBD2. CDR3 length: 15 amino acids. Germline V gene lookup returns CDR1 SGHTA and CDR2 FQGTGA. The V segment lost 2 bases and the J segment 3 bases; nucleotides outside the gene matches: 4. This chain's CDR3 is CASSLAWGGYNEQFF. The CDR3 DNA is TGTGCCAGCAGCTTAGCGTGGGGGGGCTACAATGAGCAGTTCTTC.

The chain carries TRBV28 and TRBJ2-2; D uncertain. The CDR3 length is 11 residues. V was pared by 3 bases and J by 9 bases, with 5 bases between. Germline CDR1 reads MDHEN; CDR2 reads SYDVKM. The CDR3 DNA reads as TGTGCCAGCAGTTTTCTGCGGGAGCTGTTTTTT. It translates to CASSFLRELFF.

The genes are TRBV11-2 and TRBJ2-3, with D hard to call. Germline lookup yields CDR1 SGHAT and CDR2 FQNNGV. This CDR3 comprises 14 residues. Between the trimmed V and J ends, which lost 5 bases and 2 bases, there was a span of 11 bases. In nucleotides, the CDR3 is TGTGCCAGCAGCCCCGGGTCGTCCACAGATACGCAGTATTTT. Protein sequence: CASSPGSSTDTQYF. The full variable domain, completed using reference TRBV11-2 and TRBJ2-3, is EAGVAQSPRYKIIEKRQSVAFWCNPISGHATLYWYQQILGQGPKLLIQFQNNGVVDDSQLPKDRFSAERLKGVDSTLKIQPAKLEDSAVYLCASSPGSSTDTQYFGPGTRLTVL.

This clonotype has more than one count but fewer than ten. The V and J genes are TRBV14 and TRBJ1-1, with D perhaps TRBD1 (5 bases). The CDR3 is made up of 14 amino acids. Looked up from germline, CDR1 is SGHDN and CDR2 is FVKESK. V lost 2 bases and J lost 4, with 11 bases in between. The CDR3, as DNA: TGTGCCAGCAGCCAATTTAGCGGGGGCACTGAAGCTTTCTTT. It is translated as CASSQFSGGTEAFF.

The CDR3 sequence: CSVERSGAGTEAFF. The CDR3 nucleotides read TGCAGCGTTGAGCGCTCCGGGGCGGGTACTGAAGCTTTCTTT. This chain uses TRBV29-1 with TRBJ1-1; perhaps TRBD1 as D (5 bases). This CDR3 has 14 residues. V lost 3 bases and J lost 5, with 16 bases in between. Germline V lookup: CDR1 SQVTM, CDR2 ANQGSEA.

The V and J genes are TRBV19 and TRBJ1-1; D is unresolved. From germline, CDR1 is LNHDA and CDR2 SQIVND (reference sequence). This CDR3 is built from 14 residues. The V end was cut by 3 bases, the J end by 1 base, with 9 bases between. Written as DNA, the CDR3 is TGTGCCAGTAGTATCCGCACACCGAACACTGAAGCTTTCTTT. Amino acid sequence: CASSIRTPNTEAFF.

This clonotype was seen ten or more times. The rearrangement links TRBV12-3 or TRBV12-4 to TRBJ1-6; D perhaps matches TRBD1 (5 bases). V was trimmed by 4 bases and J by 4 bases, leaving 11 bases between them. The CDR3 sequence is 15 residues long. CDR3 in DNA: TGTGCCAGCAGTTCCTCGGGACCTTATAATTCACCCCTCCACTTT. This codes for CASSSSGPYNSPLHF.

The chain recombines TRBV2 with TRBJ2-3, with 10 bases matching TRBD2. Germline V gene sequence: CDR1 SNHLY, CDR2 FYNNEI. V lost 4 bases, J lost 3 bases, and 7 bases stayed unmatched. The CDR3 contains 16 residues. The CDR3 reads CASSGVASGSTDTQYF. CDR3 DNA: TGTGCCAGCAGTGGTGTTGCTAGCGGGAGTACAGATACGCAGTATTTT. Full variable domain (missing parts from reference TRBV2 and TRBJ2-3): EPEVTQTPSHQVTQMGQEVILRCVPISNHLYFYWYRQILGQKVEFLVSFYNNEISEKSEIFDDQFSVERPDGSNFTLKIRSTKLEDSAMYFCASSGVASGSTDTQYFGPGTRLTVL.

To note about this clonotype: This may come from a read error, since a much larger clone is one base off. The CDR3 DNA follows: TGTGCCAGCAGCTTAGCCGCGGGGGGGGGGCAGTACTTC. Translated, it gives CASSLAAGGGQYF. The V gene is TRBV7-9, the J gene TRBJ2-7; 9 bases fit TRBD2. The CDR3 sequence is 13 residues long. J gave up 9 bases and V 0 bases, and 3 bases lay outside the gene matches. The germline V gene encodes CDR1 SEHNR and CDR2 FQNEAQ (reference sequence).

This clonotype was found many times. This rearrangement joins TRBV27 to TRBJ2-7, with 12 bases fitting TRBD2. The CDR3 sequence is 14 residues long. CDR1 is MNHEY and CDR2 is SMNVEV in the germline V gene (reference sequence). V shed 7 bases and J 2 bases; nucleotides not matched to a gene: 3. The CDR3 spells CASMRTSGTYEQYF. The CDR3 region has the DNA TGTGCCAGCATGAGGACTAGCGGGACCTACGAGCAGTACTTC.

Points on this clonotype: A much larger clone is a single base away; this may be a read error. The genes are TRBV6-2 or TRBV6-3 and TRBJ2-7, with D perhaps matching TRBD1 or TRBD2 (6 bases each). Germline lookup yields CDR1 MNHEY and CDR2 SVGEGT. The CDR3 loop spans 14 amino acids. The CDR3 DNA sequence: TGTGCCAACAGTTACGGACAGACTAGTTACGAGCAGTACTTC. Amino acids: CANSYGQTSYEQYF.

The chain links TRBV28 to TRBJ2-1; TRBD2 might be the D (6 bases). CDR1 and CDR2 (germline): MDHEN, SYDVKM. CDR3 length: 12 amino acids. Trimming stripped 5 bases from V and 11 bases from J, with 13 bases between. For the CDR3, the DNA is TGTGCCAGCAGTCCCCCCGGGAGAAAGCAGTTCTTC. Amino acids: CASSPPGRKQFF.

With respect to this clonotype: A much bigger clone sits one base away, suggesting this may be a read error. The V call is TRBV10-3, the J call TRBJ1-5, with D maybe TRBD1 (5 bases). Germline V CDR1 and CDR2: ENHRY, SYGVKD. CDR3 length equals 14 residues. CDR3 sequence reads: CAIGEGRSNQPQHF. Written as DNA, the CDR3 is TGTGCCATCGGTGAGGGGAGGAGCAATCAGCCCCAGCATTTT.

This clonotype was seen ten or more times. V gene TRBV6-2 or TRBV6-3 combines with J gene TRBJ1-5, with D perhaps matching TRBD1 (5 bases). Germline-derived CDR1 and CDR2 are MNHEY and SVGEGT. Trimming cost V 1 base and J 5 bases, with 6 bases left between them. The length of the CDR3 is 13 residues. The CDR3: CASSYWGDQPQHF. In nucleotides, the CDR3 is TGTGCCAGCAGTTACTGGGGGGATCAGCCCCAGCATTTT.

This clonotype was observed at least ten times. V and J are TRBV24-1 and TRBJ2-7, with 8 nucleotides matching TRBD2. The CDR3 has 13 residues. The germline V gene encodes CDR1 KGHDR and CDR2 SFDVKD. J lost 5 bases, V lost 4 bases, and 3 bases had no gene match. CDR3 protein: CATSDWTSHEQYF. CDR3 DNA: TGTGCCACCAGTGACTGGACTAGCCACGAGCAGTACTTC.

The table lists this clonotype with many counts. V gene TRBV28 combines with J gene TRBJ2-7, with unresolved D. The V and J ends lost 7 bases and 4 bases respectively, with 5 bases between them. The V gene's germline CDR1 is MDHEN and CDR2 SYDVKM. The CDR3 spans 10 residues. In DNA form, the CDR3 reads TGTGCCAGCACCGGTTACGAGCAGTACTTC. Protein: CASTGYEQYF.

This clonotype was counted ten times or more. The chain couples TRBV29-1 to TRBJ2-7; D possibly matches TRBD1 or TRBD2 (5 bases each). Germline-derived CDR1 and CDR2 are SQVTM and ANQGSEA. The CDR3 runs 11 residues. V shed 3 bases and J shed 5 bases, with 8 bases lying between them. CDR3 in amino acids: CSVDEGNEQYF. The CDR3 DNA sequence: TGCAGCGTTGATGAGGGGAACGAGCAGTACTTC.

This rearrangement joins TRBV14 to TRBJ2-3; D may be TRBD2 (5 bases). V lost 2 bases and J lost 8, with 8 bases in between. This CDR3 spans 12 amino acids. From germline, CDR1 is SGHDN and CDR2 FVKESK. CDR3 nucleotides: TGTGCCAGCAGCCAACTAGCCGTTACGCAGTATTTT. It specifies CASSQLAVTQYF.

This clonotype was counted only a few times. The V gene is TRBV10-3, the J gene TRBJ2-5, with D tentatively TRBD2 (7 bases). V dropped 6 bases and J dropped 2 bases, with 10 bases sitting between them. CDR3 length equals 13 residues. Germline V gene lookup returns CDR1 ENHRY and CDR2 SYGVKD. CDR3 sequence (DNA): TGTGCCATCAGCGGGGGGCAGCAAGAGACCCAGTACTTC. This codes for CAISGGQQETQYF.